Below are 26 T cell receptor beta chains sequenced from a single sample in a study of T cells in Graves' hyperthyroidism and ophthalmopathy. Amplified TCR beta CDR3 regions derived from RNA transcripts. First-round RT-PCR of the TCR CDR3 relied on the HTBI primer set. TCRdb recomputed calls from the multiplex PCR reads with MiXCR, one row per CDR3 protein. This table holds 450,000 to 600,000 distinct CDR3 sequences, around 13% found once. What was sequenced was blood. The source is a woman aged 40-49 years with Graves' hyperthyroidism.

At least ten counts were recorded for this clonotype. The V call is TRBV11-3, the J call TRBJ2-3; 7 bases fit TRBD1. The CDR3 runs 18 residues. V lost 5 bases, J lost 0 bases, and 14 bases stayed unmatched. Germline CDR1 and CDR2: SGHNT and YENEEA. The CDR3 DNA reads TGTGCCAGCAGCCCCCGGAGACAGGGAGCCACTAGCACAGATACGCAGTATTTT. This sequence encodes CASSPRRQGATSTDTQYF.

Remarks on this clonotype: A read error may be the cause here, since a much bigger clone is one base away. The V gene is TRBV28, the J gene TRBJ1-1; TRBD1 might be the D (6 bases). From germline, CDR1 is MDHEN and CDR2 SYDVKM. The V end was cut by 6 bases, the J end by 7 bases, with 12 bases between. This CDR3 region has 12 residues. The CDR3 DNA sequence: TGTGCCAGCAGCGGCAGGGGCATTGAAGCTTTCTTT. Amino acid sequence: CASSGRGIEAFF. Drawing the rest from reference TRBV28 and TRBJ1-1, the complete variable domain is DVKVTQSSRYLVKRTGEKVFLECVQDMDHENMFWYRQDPGLGLRLIYFSYDVKMKEKGDIPEGYSVSREKKERFSLILESASTNQTSMYLCASSGRGIEAFFGQGTRLTVV.

This clonotype was observed at least ten times. The CDR3 DNA sequence: TGTGCCAGCAGTTCCGGGACAGCAATGACCGAAGAGCAGTTCTTC. Translating gives CASSSGTAMTEEQFF. The V gene is TRBV27, the J gene TRBJ2-1; TRBD1 aligns across 7 bases. Looked up from germline, CDR1 is MNHEY and CDR2 is SMNVEV (reference sequence). Trimming cost V 4 bases and J 10 bases; bases outside gene matches: 13. CDR3 length: 15 amino acids.

This clonotype was seen ten or more times. At one boundary the junction diverges from the germline segment, which might be a read error. The chain carries TRBV28 and TRBJ1-1; D unclear. Germline V gene data show CDR1 as MDHEN and CDR2 as SYDVKM. There are 14 residues in the CDR3. Here the CDR3 reads CASSLVEFNTDAFF. CDR3 bases: TGTGCCAGCAGTTTGGTCGAGTTTAACACTGACGCTTTCTTT.

This clonotype was counted ten times or more. The chain couples TRBV20-1 to TRBJ2-7, with 11 bases identical to TRBD2. V was pared by 0 bases and J by 5 bases, with 6 bases of the junction left unmatched. The germline V gene encodes CDR1 DFQATT and CDR2 SNEGSKA (reference sequence). The CDR3 sequence is 15 residues long. The CDR3 DNA reads TGCAGTGCTAGAGATGGGGCTAGCGGGAGGCACGAGCAGTACTTC. Translated, it gives CSARDGASGRHEQYF.

The chain couples TRBV20-1 to TRBJ2-7; 7 bases are shared with TRBD2. Germline lookup yields CDR1 DFQATT and CDR2 SNEGSKA (reference sequence). The CDR3 length is 15 residues. The V gene end was trimmed by 7 bases and the J gene end by 6 bases; junction bases not matched to a gene: 18. CDR3 loop: CSVTTASGQPPEQYF. CDR3 nucleotide sequence: TGCAGTGTCACGACCGCTAGCGGCCAGCCGCCCGAGCAGTACTTC.

The chain employs TRBV29-1 and TRBJ2-7; 9 bases map to TRBD1. CDR3 length: 14 amino acids. Germline CDR1 reads SQVTM; CDR2 reads ANQGSEA. After removal of 1 base from V and 6 bases from J, the junction contained 7 bases not matched to a gene. The chain's CDR3 is CSVEVETGGLEQYF. In DNA form, the CDR3 reads TGCAGCGTTGAAGTGGAGACAGGGGGGCTCGAGCAGTACTTC.

The rearrangement uses TRBV19 and TRBJ2-1; the D is unclear. The CDR3 length is 15 residues. Germline CDR1 reads LNHDA; CDR2 reads SQIVND (reference sequence). V was pared by 1 base and J by 0 bases, with 7 bases between. CDR3 bases: TGTGCCAGTAGTATAGTTGTTCCCTCCTACAATGAGCAGTTCTTC. This gives the protein CASSIVVPSYNEQFF.

This clonotype was seen at least ten times. The V and J genes are TRBV20-1 and TRBJ1-5, with a weak D call TRBD1 (6 bases). The length of the CDR3 is 15 residues. V was trimmed by 0 bases and J by 6 bases, leaving 15 bases between them. Germline assignment: CDR1 DFQATT and CDR2 SNEGSKA (reference sequence). The CDR3 reads CSARDRGGGSQPQHF. The DNA of the CDR3 is TGCAGTGCTAGAGACCGAGGGGGAGGCAGTCAGCCCCAGCATTTT.

The chain recombines TRBV12-3 or TRBV12-4 with TRBJ1-1; the match to TRBD1 covers 12 bases. The V segment lost 4 bases and the J segment 8 bases; nucleotides outside the gene matches: 8. The CDR3 has 15 residues. The CDR3 loop reads CASSSTGTGGAEAFF. CDR3 nucleotides: TGTGCCAGCAGTTCTACCGGGACAGGGGGCGCAGAAGCTTTCTTT.

The CDR3 protein is CSVTTGQGRTGELFF. CDR3 bases: TGCAGCGTAACGACCGGACAGGGAAGGACCGGGGAGCTGTTTTTT. The chain joins TRBV29-1 to TRBJ2-2, with TRBD1 identical over 8 bases. Per germline, CDR1 SQVTM and CDR2 ANQGSEA. Unmatched junction bases numbered 11, after V lost 6 bases and J lost 5 bases. The CDR3 totals 15 residues.

This clonotype turned up a few times. This rearrangement joins TRBV2 to TRBJ1-3; D might be TRBD1 (5 bases). Germline-derived CDR1 and CDR2 are SNHLY and FYNNEI. This CDR3 is built from 14 residues. The V gene lost 7 bases and the J gene lost 5 bases, with 15 bases spanning the gap. CDR3 sequence: CASKPGTARNTIYF. CDR3 nucleotides: TGTGCCAGCAAACCCGGGACGGCAAGAAACACCATATATTTT. The full variable domain, in which reference TRBV2 and TRBJ1-3 provide the parts outside the CDR3, is EPEVTQTPSHQVTQMGQEVILRCVPISNHLYFYWYRQILGQKVEFLVSFYNNEISEKSEIFDDQFSVERPDGSNFTLKIRSTKLEDSAMYFCASKPGTARNTIYFGEGSWLTVV.

The chain is built from TRBV4-1 and TRBJ2-1, with 7 positions matching TRBD2. V lost 1 base and J lost 9; bases outside the gene matches: 12. Germline-derived CDR1 and CDR2 are MGHRA and YSYEKL. This CDR3 has 16 amino acids. As DNA, the CDR3 is TGCGCCAGCAGCCAAGTAGTGCGCGGGAGAGCCGTTGAGCAGTTCTTC. This codes for CASSQVVRGRAVEQFF.

This clonotype was counted at least ten times. The chain is built from TRBV15 and TRBJ1-5; no firm D call. Germline CDR1 reads LNHNV; CDR2 reads YYDKDF (reference sequence). The CDR3 covers 15 residues. V lost 3 bases to trimming and J lost 0 bases, with 9 bases between them. The CDR3 DNA follows: TGTGCCACCAGCAGGACAAGTTATAGCAATCAGCCCCAGCATTTT. As protein: CATSRTSYSNQPQHF.

The rearrangement uses TRBV7-2 and TRBJ2-7, with D tentatively TRBD2 (6 bases). V was clipped by 7 bases and J by 1 base, with 17 bases between them. The length of the CDR3 is 15 residues. CDR1 and CDR2 (germline): SGHTA, FQGNSA. CDR3 sequence: CASTWGGADSYEQYF. The DNA of the CDR3 is TGTGCCAGCACCTGGGGCGGGGCCGATTCCTACGAGCAGTACTTC.

This clonotype was seen once. The CDR3 DNA reads TGTGCCAGCAGTGGGACAGTTATCTCTGGAAACACCATATATTTT. This sequence encodes CASSGTVISGNTIYF. The J gene is TRBJ1-3, the V gene TRBV6-1; tentatively, D is TRBD1 (6 bases). Germline V gene lookup returns CDR1 MNHNS and CDR2 SASEGT. V was cut by 4 bases and J by 0 bases, with 10 bases left in between. The CDR3 extends over 15 amino acids.

The V and J genes are TRBV9 and TRBJ2-7; D is ambiguous. The germline CDR1 and CDR2 sequences are SGDLS and YYNGEE. V was cut by 0 bases and J by 0 bases, with 7 bases left in between. The CDR3 has 14 amino acids. This chain's CDR3 is CASSVAEYSYEQYF. The CDR3 DNA sequence: TGTGCCAGCAGCGTAGCGGAGTACTCCTACGAGCAGTACTTC.

This clonotype was counted at least ten times. J is TRBJ2-1 and V is TRBV20-1; D remains ambiguous. Germline CDR1 reads DFQATT; CDR2 reads SNEGSKA (reference sequence). This CDR3 is 15 amino acids long. Trimming left V 0 bases short and J 5 bases short, with 14 bases between. CDR3 region: CSAREDEPTNNEQFF. The CDR3 DNA reads TGCAGTGCTAGAGAAGACGAACCAACCAACAATGAGCAGTTCTTC.

The chain employs TRBV27 and TRBJ1-5; D perhaps matches TRBD1 (6 bases). V was pared by 8 bases and J by 1 base, with 18 bases between. Germline assignment: CDR1 MNHEY and CDR2 SMNVEV (reference sequence). This CDR3 is 16 amino acids long. DNA of the CDR3: TGTGCCAGCGCCCGCAGTGGGCAGGGGAGCAATCAGCCCCAGCATTTT. Translated: CASARSGQGSNQPQHF.

This chain links TRBV19 with TRBJ2-1, with unresolved D. This CDR3 is 16 amino acids long. Germline lookup yields CDR1 LNHDA and CDR2 SQIVND (reference sequence). V dropped 0 bases and J dropped 0 bases, with 9 bases sitting between them. The DNA of the CDR3 is TGTGCCAGTAGTATAGATTCCGGCTACTCCTACAATGAGCAGTTCTTC. Translating it yields CASSIDSGYSYNEQFF.

This clonotype was counted ten times or more. The CDR3 coding sequence is TGTGCCAGCAGTTCGACAGGGGATTCGGAGACCCAGTACTTC. It is translated as CASSSTGDSETQYF. The chain carries TRBV28 and TRBJ2-5, with TRBD1 matching 8 bases. The CDR3 sequence is 14 residues long. V shed 4 bases, J shed 5 bases, and the junction held 6 bases outside the gene matches. The germline CDR1 and CDR2 sequences are MDHEN and SYDVKM.

This clonotype was counted at least ten times. This sequence joins TRBV7-8 and TRBJ1-4; D might be TRBD1 (6 bases). Germline V gene data show CDR1 as SGHVS and CDR2 as FQNEAQ. The CDR3 has 15 amino acids. Deletions cut 6 bases from V and 6 bases from J, with 17 bases between. The CDR3 DNA is TGTGCCAGCAGTCCTACCGGGACACGCTATGAAAAACTGTTTTTT. Its translation is CASSPTGTRYEKLFF.

In this sample, this clonotype turned up many times. The chain has TRBV20-1 and TRBJ2-1; 14 bases match TRBD2. This CDR3 region has 15 residues. Germline CDR1 is DFQATT and CDR2 is SNEGSKA (reference sequence). The CDR3 nucleotides are TGCAGCGGACTAGCGGGAGGCCCGGACCACAATGAGCAGTTCTTC. Its protein product is CSGLAGGPDHNEQFF.

Many counts were recorded for this clonotype. V and J are TRBV5-1 and TRBJ2-6; 7 positions match TRBD1. The V segment lost 0 bases and the J segment 2 bases; nucleotides outside the gene matches: 5. The germline gives CDR1 SGHRS, CDR2 YFSETQ. This CDR3 region has 17 residues. The CDR3 DNA is TGCGCCAGCAGCTTGGTCCAGGGGGAGCCTGGGGCCAACGTCCTGACTTTC. As protein: CASSLVQGEPGANVLTF. Supplemented by reference TRBV5-1 and TRBJ2-6, the full variable domain reads KAGVTQTPRYLIKTRGQQVTLSCSPISGHRSVSWYQQTPGQGLQFLFEYFSETQRNKGNFPGRFSGRQFSNSRSEMNVSTLELGDSALYLCASSLVQGEPGANVLTFGAGSRLTVL.

The CDR3 is CASSMAGSCGYTF. The CDR3 DNA is TGTGCCAGTAGTATGGCAGGTTCCTGTGGCTACACCTTC. V usage is TRBV19 and J usage is TRBJ1-2, with D unclear. The germline V gene encodes CDR1 LNHDA and CDR2 SQIVND (reference sequence). This CDR3 is 13 amino acids long. The V gene lost 3 bases and the J gene lost 7 bases, with 12 bases spanning the gap.

As DNA, the CDR3 is TGTGCCAGCAGCTTAGTTCCAGGAGACCTCACTGAAGCTTTCTTT. As protein: CASSLVPGDLTEAFF. This rearrangement joins TRBV7-6 to TRBJ1-1, with D unclear. Germline loops: CDR1 SGHVS, CDR2 FNYEAQ. V lost 1 base and J 4 bases, leaving 13 bases between the germline ends. The CDR3 sequence is 15 residues long.